One sample yielded the 10 T cell receptor beta chains listed below, sequenced in a study of spatial heterogeneity in lung cancer. Time point of the sample: sample taken at primary tumor resection. TCRdb passed the 5' RACE reads through MiXCR, listing each CDR3 protein once. The data contain 60,000 to 75,000 distinct CDR3 sequences, approximately 6% of them seen just once; the ten biggest clones take up over 12%. Specimen: PBMCs, collected at surgery. The receptors were sampled from a female donor with early-stage non-small cell lung cancer.

This chain joins TRBV20-1 and TRBJ2-5, with a tentative D call TRBD2 (5 bases). The CDR3 has 13 amino acids. Germline V gene lookup returns CDR1 DFQATT and CDR2 SNEGSKA (reference sequence). Trimming removed 7 bases at V and 5 bases at J, with 17 bases between. CDR3 DNA sequence: TGCAGTGGATTAGGACTTGGCCTGGAGACCCAGTACTTC. This gives the protein CSGLGLGLETQYF.

In its sample, this clonotype was seen many times. This chain uses TRBV20-1 with TRBJ2-1, with D possibly matching TRBD1 (6 bases). Looked up from germline, CDR1 is DFQATT and CDR2 is SNEGSKA (reference sequence). This CDR3 spans 15 amino acids. V lost 5 bases, J lost 1 base, and 15 bases lay in between. CDR3 bases: TGCAGTGCTCAAATCCACGGGACATCCTACAATGAGCAGTTCTTC. Amino acids: CSAQIHGTSYNEQFF.

The chain has TRBV20-1 and TRBJ1-1; D is ambiguous. Trimming took 3 bases from V and 10 from J, leaving 15 bases between them. The CDR3 has 12 residues. Germline loops: CDR1 DFQATT, CDR2 SNEGSKA (reference sequence). The CDR3 coding sequence is TGCAGTGCTAGTCCCACGACGACGGCAGCTTTCTTT. It encodes CSASPTTTAAFF.

This clonotype was seen only a few times. The chain carries TRBV7-3 and TRBJ1-5, with TRBD1 matching over 10 bases. Trimming removed 4 bases from V and 9 bases from J; junction bases left unmatched: 3. The CDR3 length is 13 residues. Per germline, CDR1 SGHTA and CDR2 FQGTGA. The CDR3 spells CASSSDRGRPQHF. CDR3 DNA sequence: TGTGCCAGCAGCTCAGACAGGGGGCGGCCCCAGCATTTT.

This clonotype was seen repeatedly, ten times or more. This sequence joins TRBV13 and TRBJ2-3; 10 positions agree with TRBD2. Germline V gene sequence: CDR1 PRHDT, CDR2 FYEKMQ (reference sequence). CDR3 length: 15 residues. V shed 5 bases, J shed 3 bases, and the junction held 5 bases outside the gene matches. The CDR3 bases are TGTGCCAGCAGCCTCAGCGGGAGGGAGACAGATACGCAGTATTTT. Protein product: CASSLSGRETDTQYF.

This clonotype was picked up many times. CDR3 in DNA: TGTGCCAGCATCCCGGGGTCCCGATCCTACGAGCAGTACTTC. This gives the protein CASIPGSRSYEQYF. The V call is TRBV12-3 or TRBV12-4, the J call TRBJ2-7, with D tentatively TRBD2 (5 bases). Trimming pared 7 bases from V and 1 base from J, leaving 14 bases between. The CDR3 spans 14 residues.

The chain carries TRBV6-1 and TRBJ1-1; weak D call: TRBD1 (5 bases). The length of the CDR3 is 11 residues. Germline V CDR1 and CDR2: MNHNS, SASEGT. The V end lost 7 bases, the J end lost 7 bases, and 10 bases lay between the germline ends. The CDR3 DNA is TGTGCCAGCACCAGGGCTTATGAAGCTTTCTTT. Protein: CASTRAYEAFF.

This clonotype was picked up many times. V is TRBV16 and J is TRBJ1-5; D gene uncertain. V lost 0 bases to trimming and J lost 4 bases, with 7 bases between them. Germline CDR1 reads KGHSY; CDR2 reads FQNENV. CDR3 size: 14 residues. The CDR3 region is CASSQSSGNQPQHF. The CDR3 nucleotides read TGTGCCAGCAGCCAATCATCGGGGAATCAGCCCCAGCATTTT.

Ten or more counts support this clonotype. V and J are TRBV12-3 or TRBV12-4 and TRBJ1-4, with unresolved D. The CDR3 totals 14 residues. The V end was cut by 2 bases, the J end by 0 bases, with 4 bases between. Here the CDR3 DNA reads TGTGCCAGCAGTTTACTTGCAACTAATGAAAAACTGTTTTTT. Protein sequence: CASSLLATNEKLFF.

This clonotype was recorded at least ten times. The CDR3 DNA is TGTGCCAGCAGTTTGTCAGCGGGAGGGTGGTCAGATACGCAGTATTTT. This translates into CASSLSAGGWSDTQYF. This chain uses TRBV27 with TRBJ2-3; 10 nucleotides agree with TRBD2. Germline CDR1 and CDR2: MNHEY and SMNVEV (reference sequence). The length of the CDR3 is 16 residues. V lost 3 bases and J lost 4; bases outside the gene matches: 7.